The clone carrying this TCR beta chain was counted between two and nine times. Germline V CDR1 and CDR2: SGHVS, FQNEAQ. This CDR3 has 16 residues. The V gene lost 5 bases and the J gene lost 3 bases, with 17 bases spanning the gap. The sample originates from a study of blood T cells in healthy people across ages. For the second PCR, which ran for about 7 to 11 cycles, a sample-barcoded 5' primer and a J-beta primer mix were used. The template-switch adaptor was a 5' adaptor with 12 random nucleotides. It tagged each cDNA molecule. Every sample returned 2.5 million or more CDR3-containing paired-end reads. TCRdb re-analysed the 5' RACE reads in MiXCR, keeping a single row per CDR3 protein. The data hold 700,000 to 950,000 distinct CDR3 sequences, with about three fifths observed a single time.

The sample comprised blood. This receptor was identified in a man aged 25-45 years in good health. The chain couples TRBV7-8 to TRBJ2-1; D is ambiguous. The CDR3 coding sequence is TGTGCCAGCAGCCCATTCTCTGGGCTCGGCTACAATGAGCAGTTCTTC. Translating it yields CASSPFSGLGYNEQFF.